This entry concerns a single T cell receptor (beta chain). The record originates from a study of Ad26.COV2.S vaccination and SARS-CoV-2 variants. Looked up from germline, CDR1 is MGHDK and CDR2 is SYGVNS. The V end lost 3 bases, the J end lost 4 bases, and 16 bases lay between the germline ends. The CDR3 runs 16 residues. Produced via immunoSEQ multiplex PCR; TCRdb's table is partial and in-frame only. The table has hundreds of thousands of clones, about 85% seen once. The sample's treatment: some 19 received Ad26.COV2.S at low or high dose, single or two shots; several received placebo; per-sample allocation not given. Samples analyzed were those drawn on day 63 after the first vaccine or placebo injection.

The chain joins TRBV25-1 to TRBJ2-1; perhaps TRBD2 as D (5 bases). This TCR derives from a person between 18 and 60 years old who received the Ad26.COV2.S COVID-19 vaccine or a placebo. Sequencing used peripheral blood, obtained in a trial of Ad26.COV2.S vaccine versus placebo. In DNA form, the CDR3 reads TGTGCCAGCAGTGACTCGACTACACTTCCTTACAATGAGCAGTTCTTC. It encodes CASSDSTTLPYNEQFF.